A single sample gave rise to the 2 T cell receptor beta chains below, sequenced in a study of shared clonotypes between healthy human individuals. The protocol was immunoSEQ multiplex PCR, while the TCRdb copy is restricted to in-frame clones and leaves out a portion. Here the sample spans roughly 850,000 clones, 96% being singletons. Naive CD8 populations comprised CD45RO-negative cells positively selected for CCR7, excluding terminally differentiated effector memory CD45RA+ cells. The sequenced material came from naive CD8+ T cells sorted from blood. These receptors were collected from a young man in good health.

This rearrangement joins TRBV19 to TRBJ2-7; D may be TRBD1 or TRBD2 (5 bases each). This CDR3 comprises 17 residues. Germline values: CDR1 LNHDA, CDR2 SQIVND (reference sequence). The V end lost 3 bases, the J end lost 3 bases, and 21 bases lay between the germline ends. The CDR3 protein is CASSISVALGEYYEQYF. CDR3 in DNA: TGTGCCAGTAGTATTTCTGTGGCGTTGGGGGAATACTACGAGCAGTACTTC.

The J gene is TRBJ1-4, the V gene TRBV7-1; tentatively, D is TRBD1 (6 bases). TRBV7-1 qualifies as an ORF whose function is uncertain. The CDR3 spans 17 residues. The ends were cut back, 4 bases at V and 5 bases at J, with 20 bases in the middle. The CDR3 loop reads CASSFDVWGAGNEKLFF. CDR3 DNA sequence: TGTGCCAGCAGCTTCGATGTCTGGGGGGCAGGAAATGAAAAACTGTTTTTT.